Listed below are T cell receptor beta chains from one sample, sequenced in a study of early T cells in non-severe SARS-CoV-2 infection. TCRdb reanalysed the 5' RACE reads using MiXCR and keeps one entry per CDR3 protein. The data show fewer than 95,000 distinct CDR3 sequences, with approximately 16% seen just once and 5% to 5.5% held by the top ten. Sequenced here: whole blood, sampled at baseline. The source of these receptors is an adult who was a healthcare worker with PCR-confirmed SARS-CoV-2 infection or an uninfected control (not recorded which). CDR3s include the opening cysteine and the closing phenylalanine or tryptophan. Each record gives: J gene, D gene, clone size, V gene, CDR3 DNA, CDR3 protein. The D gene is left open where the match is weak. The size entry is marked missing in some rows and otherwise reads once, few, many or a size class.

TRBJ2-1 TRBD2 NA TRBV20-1 TGCAGTGCTAGCTTGTCTCCTAGCGGGAGTTGGAATGAGCAGTTCTTC CSASLSPSGSWNEQFF
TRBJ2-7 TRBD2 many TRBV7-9 TGTGCCAGCAGCTTAGCGACTAGCGGAACCTACGAGCAGTACTTC CASSLATSGTYEQYF
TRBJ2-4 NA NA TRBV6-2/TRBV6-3 TGTGCCAGCAGTTCCCCACTTACCAACCCGTACTTC CASSSPLTNPYF
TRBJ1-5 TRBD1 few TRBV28 TGTGCCAGCCAAAACAGACAGGGGCATCAGCCCCAGCATTTT CASQNRQGHQPQHF
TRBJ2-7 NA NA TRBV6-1 TGTGCCAGCAGTGAATGGGGCGTCTACGAGCAGTACTTC CASSEWGVYEQYF
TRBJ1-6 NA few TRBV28 TGTGCCAGCAGCAGTCGTATCCCACCCCTCCACTTT CASSSRIPPLHF
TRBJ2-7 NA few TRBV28 TGTGCCAGCAGAGACACCCACTACGAGCAGTACTTC CASRDTHYEQYF
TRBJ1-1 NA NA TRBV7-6 TGTGCCAGCAGCATAGACAGGAACACTGAAGCTTTCTTT CASSIDRNTEAFF
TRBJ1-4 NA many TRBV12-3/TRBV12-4 TGTGCCAGCAGTATTTATGCAACTAATGAAAAACTGTTTTTT CASSIYATNEKLFF
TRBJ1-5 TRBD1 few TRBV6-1 TGTGCCAGCAGCCATAGGGACAGGAGCAATCAGCCCCAGCATTTT CASSHRDRSNQPQHF
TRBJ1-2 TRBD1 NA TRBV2 TGTGCCAGCAGAGAAACCGGGACAGGGGCTCGTGGCTACACCTTC CASRETGTGARGYTF
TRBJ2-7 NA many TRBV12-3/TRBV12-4 TGTGCCAGCAATATCGGGCTCCACTCCTACGAGCAGTACTTC CASNIGLHSYEQYF
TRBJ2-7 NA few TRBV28 TGTGCCAGCAGACAGGGATCCTACGAGCAGTACTTC CASRQGSYEQYF
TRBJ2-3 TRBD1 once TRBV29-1 TGCAGCGAATTCAGACAGGGAGACACAGATACGCAGTATTTT CSEFRQGDTDTQYF
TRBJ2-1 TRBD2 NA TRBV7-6 TGTGCCAGCAGCGCAAGCGGGAGTCGTTACAATGAGCAGTTCTTC CASSASGSRYNEQFF
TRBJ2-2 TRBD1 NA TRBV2 TGTGCCAGCAGTGGCACAGGGGGCTACACCGGGGAGCTGTTTTTT CASSGTGGYTGELFF
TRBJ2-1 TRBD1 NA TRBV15 TGTGCCACCAGCAGAGATCGAACAGGGGACGAGTTCTTC CATSRDRTGDEFF
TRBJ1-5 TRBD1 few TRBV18 TGTGCCAGCTCCCTGGGACAGACCAATCAGCCCCAGCATTTT CASSLGQTNQPQHF
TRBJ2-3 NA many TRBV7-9 TGTGCCAGCAGCCCCCCCGGGCACACAGATACGCAGTATTTT CASSPPGHTDTQYF
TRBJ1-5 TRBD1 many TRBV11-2 TGTGCCAGCAGCTCAACAGGGGGCAGCCAGCCCCAGCATTTT CASSSTGGSQPQHF
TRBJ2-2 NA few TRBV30 TGTGGTTTTGGGGACGGGGAGCTGTTTTTT CGFGDGELFF
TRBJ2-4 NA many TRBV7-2 TGTGCCAGCAGCGGTTCCCAGGCTCAAAACATTCAGTACTTC CASSGSQAQNIQYF
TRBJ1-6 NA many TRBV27 TGTGCCAGCCGTGTGGGGGTGAGCTCCTATAATTCACCCCTCCACTTT CASRVGVSSYNSPLHF
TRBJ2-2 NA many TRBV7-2 TGTGCCAGCAGCTTAGCGCAGTGGGAGACCGGGGAGCTGTTTTTT CASSLAQWETGELFF
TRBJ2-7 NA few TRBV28 TGTGCCAGCAGTGCACCAGGCGAGCAGTACTTC CASSAPGEQYF
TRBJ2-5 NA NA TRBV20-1 TGCAGTGCTGATCAACTAGAGTTAGGAGAGACCCAGTACTTC CSADQLELGETQYF
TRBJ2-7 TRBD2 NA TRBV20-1 TGCAGTGCTAGCCTAGCGGGAGGGAGCGAGCAGTACTTC CSASLAGGSEQYF
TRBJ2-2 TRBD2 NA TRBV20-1 TGCAGTGCTCCACGGGGGGAGAACACCGGGGAGCTGTTTTTT CSAPRGENTGELFF
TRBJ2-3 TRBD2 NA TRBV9 TGTGCCAGCAGCCGGGATAGCGGGAGTATCACAGATACGCAGTATTTT CASSRDSGSITDTQYF
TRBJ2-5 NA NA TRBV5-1 TGCGCCAGCAGCTCACTGTGGGGGCAAGAGACCCAGTACTTC CASSSLWGQETQYF
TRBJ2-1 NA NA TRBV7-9 TGTGCCAGCAGCTTGTCAGGGCCTCTCAATGAGCAGTTCTTC CASSLSGPLNEQFF
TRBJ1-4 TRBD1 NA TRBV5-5 TGTGCCAGCAGGAAGACAGGGGAAGTGGATCCTGAAAAACTGTTTTTT CASRKTGEVDPEKLFF
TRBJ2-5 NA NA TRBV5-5 TGTGCCAGCAGCGTCTCAGGGGGAGGAGAGACCCAGTACTTC CASSVSGGGETQYF
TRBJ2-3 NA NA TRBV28 TGTGCCAGCAGACCCGCATCAGATACGCAGTATTTT CASRPASDTQYF
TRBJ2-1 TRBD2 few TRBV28 TGTGCCAGCAGTCCCCCAAGCGGGAGGGCCCGGGAATACAATGAGCAGTTCTTC CASSPPSGRAREYNEQFF
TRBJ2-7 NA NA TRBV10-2 TGCGCCAGCAGCCCTACGGGTAGCGGCCCCTACGAGCAGTACTTC CASSPTGSGPYEQYF
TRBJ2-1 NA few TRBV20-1 TGCAGTGCTAGACAGGGAAGTAACAATGAGCAGTTCTTC CSARQGSNNEQFF
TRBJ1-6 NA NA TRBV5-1 TGCGCCAGCAGCCTCGACCGGGCTTCACCCCTCCACTTT CASSLDRASPLHF
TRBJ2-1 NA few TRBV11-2 TGTGCCAGCAGCCCCATTTCCTACAATGAGCAGTTCTTC CASSPISYNEQFF
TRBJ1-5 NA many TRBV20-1 TGCAGTGCTACCAACCGACCGGATCAGCCCCAGCATTTT CSATNRPDQPQHF
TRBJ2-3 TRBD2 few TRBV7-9 TGTGCCAGCAGCGAGAGCGGGAGTCGGACAGATACGCAGTATTTT CASSESGSRTDTQYF
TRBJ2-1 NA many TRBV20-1 TGCAGTGCTGATGAAATGGACACTATTCGCTCCTACAATGAGCAGTTCTTC CSADEMDTIRSYNEQFF
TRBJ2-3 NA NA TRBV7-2 TGTGCCAGCAGCTTTGTACCGGGACCCAGCACAGATACGCAGTATTTT CASSFVPGPSTDTQYF
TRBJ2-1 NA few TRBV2 TGTGCCAGCAGCCCACTAGGCGGCTCCTACAATGAGCAGTTCTTC CASSPLGGSYNEQFF
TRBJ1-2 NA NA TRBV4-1 TGCGCCAGCAGCCAAAGAGAGGGAAATGGCTACACCTTC CASSQREGNGYTF
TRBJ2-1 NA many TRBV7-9 TGTGCCAGCAGCTTTGAAGAGGACAGCAGGGGCCCCTACAATGAGCAGTTCTTC CASSFEEDSRGPYNEQFF